These T cell receptor beta chains were read from a single sample in a study of OX40 agonist ivuxolimab in advanced cancers. Sequenced by immunoSEQ multiplex PCR; TCRdb stores in-frame clones only, minus some. The table shows 90,000 to 120,000 clones, with approximately 90% occurring only once. This specimen was CD4+ or CD8+ T cells sorted from blood, taken in a trial of the OX40 agonist ivuxolimab. The origin of the receptors is an adult with an advanced solid tumor such as melanoma, head and neck, liver or kidney cancer. Each CDR3 is given with its conserved first and last residue. D genes are given only for firm matches. Clone size is stated in some rows and not others, as once, few, many or a class when expanded.

TRBV28	TRBJ2-4	TRBD2	.	CASSMGTSGGQNIQYF	TGTGCCAGCAGTATGGGGACTAGCGGTGGGCAAAACATTCAGTACTTC
TRBV2	TRBJ2-1	TRBD1	.	CASNPRDSSYNEQFF	TGTGCCAGCAACCCCCGGGACAGCTCCTACAATGAGCAGTTCTTC
TRBV28	TRBJ2-5	.	.	CASTFRVGRETQYF	TGTGCCAGCACCTTCAGGGTTGGGCGGGAGACCCAGTACTTC
TRBV27	TRBJ1-1	.	.	CASSLRRAGAEAFF	TGTGCCAGCAGTCTTAGGAGGGCCGGCGCTGAAGCTTTCTTT
TRBV2	TRBJ2-5	TRBD1	.	CASLLRGRLETQYF	TGTGCCAGTCTTTTGAGGGGGCGGTTAGAGACCCAGTACTTC
TRBV29-1	TRBJ2-4	TRBD1	once	CSVGDRAGEKNIQYF	TGCAGCGTTGGGGACAGGGCCGGAGAAAAAAACATTCAGTACTTC
TRBV18	TRBJ1-5	TRBD1	.	CASSDRGGNLNQPQHF	TGTGCCAGCTCCGACAGGGGCGGGAACCTAAATCAGCCCCAGCATTTT
TRBV9	TRBJ2-6	TRBD1	.	CARESGTGEPSGANVLTF	TGTGCCAGAGAATCAGGGACAGGAGAACCCTCTGGGGCCAACGTCCTGACTTTC
TRBV18	TRBJ2-7	.	few	CASSPTVSYEQYF	TGTGCCAGCTCACCTACAGTCTCCTACGAGCAGTACTTC
TRBV11-1	TRBJ2-6	TRBD1	.	CASVLVLTGEFSGANVLTF	TGTGCCAGCGTACTAGTCCTGACAGGGGAATTCTCTGGGGCCAACGTCCTGACTTTC
TRBV25-1	TRBJ1-1	.	.	CASRQGSLEAFF	TGTGCCAGCAGGCAGGGATCCCTTGAAGCTTTCTTT
TRBV5-1	TRBJ2-7	TRBD2	.	CASSLASLAGTYEQYF	TGCGCCAGCAGCTTGGCCTCACTAGCGGGTACCTACGAGCAGTACTTC
TRBV9	TRBJ1-3	.	.	CASSPRGEGGGNTIYF	TGTGCCAGCAGCCCCCGGGGTGAGGGGGGTGGAAACACCATATATTTT
TRBV20-1	TRBJ1-2	.	.	CSAARATGYTF	TGCAGTGCTGCGAGGGCGACCGGCTACACCTTC
TRBV4-1	TRBJ1-3	.	.	CASSQDNRRGGNTIYF	TGCGCCAGCAGCCAAGATAACAGAAGGGGTGGAAACACCATATATTTT
TRBV29-1	TRBJ1-2	TRBD1	.	CSVAGGRGYGYTF	TGCAGCGTTGCAGGGGGCCGTGGCTATGGCTACACCTTC
TRBV27	TRBJ1-4	.	few	CASSFSTATNEKLFF	TGTGCCAGCAGTTTCTCTACCGCAACTAATGAAAAACTGTTTTTT
TRBV5-8	TRBJ2-3	.	.	CASSIGSGGTDTQYF	TGTGCCAGCTCTATCGGGAGTGGGGGCACAGATACGCAGTATTTT
TRBV25-1	TRBJ2-3	TRBD1	.	CASSETGADGTQYF	TGTGCCAGCAGTGAGACAGGGGCGGATGGTACGCAGTATTTT
TRBV5-4	TRBJ2-3	TRBD2	.	CASSSGGLAGAGTQYF	TGTGCCAGCAGCTCCGGAGGCCTAGCGGGAGCAGGTACGCAGTATTTT
TRBV15	TRBJ1-4	.	.	CATSTYRESEKLFF	TGTGCCACCAGCACGTACAGGGAGTCTGAAAAACTGTTTTTT
TRBV27	TRBJ2-5	.	.	CASRGTRKETQYF	TGTGCCAGCAGGGGGACGAGGAAGGAGACCCAGTACTTC
TRBV9	TRBJ1-2	.	.	CASSVEGLMRGRDYGYTF	TGTGCCAGCAGCGTAGAGGGGCTCATGAGGGGACGGGACTATGGCTACACCTTC
TRBV2	TRBJ1-2	.	.	CASSEGAQLGYGYTF	TGTGCCAGCAGTGAAGGGGCCCAACTGGGCTATGGCTACACCTTC
TRBV20-1	TRBJ2-3	.	.	CSAREGDTQYF	TGCAGTGCTAGAGAGGGAGATACGCAGTATTTT
TRBV27	TRBJ2-1	.	.	CATGDTEYNEQFF	TGTGCCACGGGGGACACCGAGTACAATGAGCAGTTCTTC
TRBV7-3	TRBJ2-7	.	once	CASSQGGTSPYEQYF	TGTGCCAGCAGCCAGGGTGGGACTTCCCCCTACGAGCAGTACTTC
TRBV14	TRBJ1-1	.	few	CASSQGGQPRPTEAFF	TGTGCCAGCAGTCAAGGGGGGCAGCCAAGGCCCACTGAAGCTTTCTTT
TRBV19	TRBJ1-6	.	.	CASTGGSTTSSYNSPLHF	TGTGCCAGTACGGGGGGCTCCACTACAAGCTCCTATAATTCACCCCTCCACTTT
TRBV28	TRBJ2-7	.	.	CASSGVHLGIHEQYF	TGTGCCAGCAGTGGGGTTCATTTAGGGATTCACGAGCAGTACTTC
TRBV25-1	TRBJ1-1	.	.	CASSESSNEAFF	TGTGCCAGCAGTGAATCTAGCAATGAAGCTTTCTTT
TRBV28	TRBJ1-4	.	.	CASSGDPTDNEKLFF	TGTGCCAGCAGTGGGGACCCAACGGATAATGAAAAACTGTTTTTT